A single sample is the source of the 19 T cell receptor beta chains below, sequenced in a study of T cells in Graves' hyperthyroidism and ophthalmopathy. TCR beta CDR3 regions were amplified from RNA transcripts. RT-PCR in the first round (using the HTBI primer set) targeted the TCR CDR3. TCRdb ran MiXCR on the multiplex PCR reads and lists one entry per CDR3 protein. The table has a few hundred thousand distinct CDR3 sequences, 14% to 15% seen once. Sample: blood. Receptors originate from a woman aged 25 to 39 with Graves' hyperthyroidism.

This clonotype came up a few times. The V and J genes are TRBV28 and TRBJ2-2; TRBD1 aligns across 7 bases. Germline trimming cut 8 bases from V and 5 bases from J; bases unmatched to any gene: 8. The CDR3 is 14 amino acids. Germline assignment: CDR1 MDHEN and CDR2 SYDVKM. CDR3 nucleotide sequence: TGTGCCAGCTCCCCAGGGGGTCGTACCGGGGAGCTGTTTTTT. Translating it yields CASSPGGRTGELFF.

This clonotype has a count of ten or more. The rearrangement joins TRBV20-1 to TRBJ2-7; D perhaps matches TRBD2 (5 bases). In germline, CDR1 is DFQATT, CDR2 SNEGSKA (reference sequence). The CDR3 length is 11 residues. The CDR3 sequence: CSTRTNAEQYF. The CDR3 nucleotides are TGCAGCACTAGAACTAACGCCGAGCAGTACTTC.

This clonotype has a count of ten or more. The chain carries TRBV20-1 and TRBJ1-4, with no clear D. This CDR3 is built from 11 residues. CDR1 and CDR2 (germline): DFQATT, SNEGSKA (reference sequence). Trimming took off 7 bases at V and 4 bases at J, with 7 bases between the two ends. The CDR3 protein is CSVRINEKLFF. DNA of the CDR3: TGCAGTGTCAGGATTAATGAAAAACTGTTTTTT.

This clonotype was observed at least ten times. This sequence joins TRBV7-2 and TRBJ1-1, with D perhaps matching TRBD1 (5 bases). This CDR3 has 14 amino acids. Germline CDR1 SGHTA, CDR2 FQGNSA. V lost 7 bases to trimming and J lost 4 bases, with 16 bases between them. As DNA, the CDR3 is TGTGCCAGCAACGTGAGGGCGGGGGGCACTGAAGCTTTCTTT. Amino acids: CASNVRAGGTEAFF.

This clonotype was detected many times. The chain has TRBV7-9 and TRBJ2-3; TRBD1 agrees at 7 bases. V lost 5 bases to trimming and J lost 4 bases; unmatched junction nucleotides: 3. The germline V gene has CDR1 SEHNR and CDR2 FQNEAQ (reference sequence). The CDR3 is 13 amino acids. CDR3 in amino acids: CASSRDSADTQYF. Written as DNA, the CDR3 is TGTGCCAGCAGCCGGGACAGTGCAGATACGCAGTATTTT.

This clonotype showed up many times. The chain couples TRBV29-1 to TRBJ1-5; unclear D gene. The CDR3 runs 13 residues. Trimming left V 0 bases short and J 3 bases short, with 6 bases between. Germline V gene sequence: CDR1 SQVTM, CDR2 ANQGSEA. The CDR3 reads CSVEEGPNQPQHF. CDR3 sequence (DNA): TGCAGCGTTGAAGAAGGGCCCAATCAGCCCCAGCATTTT.

The CDR3 coding sequence is TGTGCCAGCAGTTTGGGACTAGCGGTCTCCTACGAGCAGTACTTC. Translation gives CASSLGLAVSYEQYF. This chain connects TRBV12-3 or TRBV12-4 to TRBJ2-7, with 11 bases that match TRBD2. The length of the CDR3 is 15 residues. V trimming: 3 bases; J trimming: 0 bases; junction bases outside the gene matches: 1.

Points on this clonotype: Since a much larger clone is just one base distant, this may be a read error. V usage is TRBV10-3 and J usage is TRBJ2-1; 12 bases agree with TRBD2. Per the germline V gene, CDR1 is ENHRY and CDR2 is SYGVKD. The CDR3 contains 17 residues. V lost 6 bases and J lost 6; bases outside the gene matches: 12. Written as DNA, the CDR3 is TGTGCCATCAGACCCACCCCGACTAGCGGGAGTGTCAATGAGCAGTTCTTC. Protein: CAIRPTPTSGSVNEQFF.

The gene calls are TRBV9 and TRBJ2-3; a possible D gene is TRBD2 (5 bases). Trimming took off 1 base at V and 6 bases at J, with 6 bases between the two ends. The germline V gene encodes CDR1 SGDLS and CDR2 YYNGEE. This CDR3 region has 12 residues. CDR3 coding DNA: TGTGCCAGCAGCGTAATAGCGGATACGCAGTATTTT. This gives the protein CASSVIADTQYF.

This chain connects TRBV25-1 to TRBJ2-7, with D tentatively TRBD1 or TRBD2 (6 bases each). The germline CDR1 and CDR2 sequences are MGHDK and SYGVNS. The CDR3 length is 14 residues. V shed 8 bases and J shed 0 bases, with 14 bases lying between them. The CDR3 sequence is CASRDRGLSYEQYF. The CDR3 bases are TGTGCCAGCCGAGACCGGGGGCTCTCCTACGAGCAGTACTTC.

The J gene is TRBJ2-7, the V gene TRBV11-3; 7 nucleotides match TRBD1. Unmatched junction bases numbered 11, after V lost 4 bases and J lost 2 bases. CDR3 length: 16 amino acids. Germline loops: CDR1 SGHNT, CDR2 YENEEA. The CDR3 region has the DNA TGTGCCAGCAGCTCACGACAGGGAAATTCGCCCTACGAGCAGTACTTC. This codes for CASSSRQGNSPYEQYF.

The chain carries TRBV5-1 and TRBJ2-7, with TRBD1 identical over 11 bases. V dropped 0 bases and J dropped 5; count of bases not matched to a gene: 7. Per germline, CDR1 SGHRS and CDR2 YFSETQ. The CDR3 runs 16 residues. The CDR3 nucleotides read TGCGCCAGCAGCTTGGCGGGGACAGGGGGGGGCAACGAGCAGTACTTC. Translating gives CASSLAGTGGGNEQYF.

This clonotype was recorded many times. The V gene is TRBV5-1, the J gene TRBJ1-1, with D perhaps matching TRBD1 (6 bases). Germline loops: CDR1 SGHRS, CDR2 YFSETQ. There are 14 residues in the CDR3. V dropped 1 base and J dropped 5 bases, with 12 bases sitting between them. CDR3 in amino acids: CASSLTDRWTEAFF. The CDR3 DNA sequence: TGCGCCAGCAGCTTGACCGACAGGTGGACTGAAGCTTTCTTT.

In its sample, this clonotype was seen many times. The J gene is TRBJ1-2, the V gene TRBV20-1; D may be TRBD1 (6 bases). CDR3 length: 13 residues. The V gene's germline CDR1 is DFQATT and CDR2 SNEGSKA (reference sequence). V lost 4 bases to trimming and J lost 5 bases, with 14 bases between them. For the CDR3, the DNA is TGCAGTGCTAAGAGCAGGGGCGGGTATGGCTACACCTTC. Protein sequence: CSAKSRGGYGYTF.

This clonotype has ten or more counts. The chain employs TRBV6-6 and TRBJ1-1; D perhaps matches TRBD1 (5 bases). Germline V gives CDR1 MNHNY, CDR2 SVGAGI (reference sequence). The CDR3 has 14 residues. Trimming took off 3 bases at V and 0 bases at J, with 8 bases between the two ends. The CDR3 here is CASSYSGVNTEAFF. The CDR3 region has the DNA TGTGCCAGCAGTTATTCGGGGGTGAACACTGAAGCTTTCTTT.

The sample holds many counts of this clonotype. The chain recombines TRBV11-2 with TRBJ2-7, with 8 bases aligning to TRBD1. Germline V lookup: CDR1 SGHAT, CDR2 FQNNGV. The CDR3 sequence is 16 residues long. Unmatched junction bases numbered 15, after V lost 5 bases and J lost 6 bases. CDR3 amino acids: CASSLTSLQGAVEQYF. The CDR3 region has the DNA TGTGCCAGCAGCCTCACTAGTTTGCAGGGGGCAGTCGAGCAGTACTTC.

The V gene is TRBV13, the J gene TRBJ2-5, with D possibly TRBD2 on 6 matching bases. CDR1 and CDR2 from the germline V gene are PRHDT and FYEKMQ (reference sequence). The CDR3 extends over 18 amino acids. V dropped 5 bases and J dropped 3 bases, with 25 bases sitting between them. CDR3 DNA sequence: TGTGCCAGCAGCAACTTCTGGACGTCGGCGGGAAGGGAAGAGACCCAGTACTTC. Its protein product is CASSNFWTSAGREETQYF.

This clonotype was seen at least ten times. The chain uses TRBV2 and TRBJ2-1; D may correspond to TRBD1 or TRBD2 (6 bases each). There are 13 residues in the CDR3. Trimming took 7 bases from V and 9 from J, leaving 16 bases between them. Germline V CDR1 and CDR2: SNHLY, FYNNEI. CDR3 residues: CASKGDSVGEQFF. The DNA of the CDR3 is TGTGCCAGCAAGGGGGACTCGGTCGGTGAGCAGTTCTTC.

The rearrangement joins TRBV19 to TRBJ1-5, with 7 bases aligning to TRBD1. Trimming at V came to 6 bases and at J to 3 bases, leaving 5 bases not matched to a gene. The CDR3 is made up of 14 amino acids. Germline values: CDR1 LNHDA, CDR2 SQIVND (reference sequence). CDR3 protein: CASRVDRVNQPQHF. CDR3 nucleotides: TGTGCCAGTAGGGTCGACAGGGTCAATCAGCCCCAGCATTTT.